Each of the 27 T cell receptor beta chains below was sequenced from the same sample in a study of T cell responses to AZD1222 COVID-19 vaccine. Method: immunoSEQ multiplex PCR; TCRdb's copy keeps in-frame clones and lacks some. The profile shows some 170,000 clones, approximately 89% of them singletons. Sequenced here: peripheral blood, sampled 28 days after the second AZD1222 dose. The receptors stem from an adult who received the AZD1222 COVID-19 vaccine.

The genes are TRBV19 and TRBJ2-7; TRBD2 matches at 9 bases. The CDR3 extends over 14 amino acids. The V gene end was trimmed by 1 base and the J gene end by 4 bases; junction bases not matched to a gene: 2. Germline CDR1 is LNHDA and CDR2 is SQIVND (reference sequence). CDR3: CASSIGSGRYEQYF. The CDR3, as DNA: TGTGCCAGTAGTATAGGAAGCGGGAGGTACGAGCAGTACTTC.

The CDR3 sequence is CASSLTGLALNHEQYF. The CDR3 DNA is TGCGCCAGCAGCCTGACGGGACTAGCTCTCAACCACGAGCAGTACTTC. This chain uses TRBV5-1 with TRBJ2-7; 9 bases map to TRBD2. CDR1 and CDR2 from the germline V gene are SGHRS and YFSETQ. Unmatched junction bases numbered 13, after V lost 4 bases and J lost 5 bases. This CDR3 region has 16 residues.

The V call is TRBV30, the J call TRBJ2-7, with 8 positions matching TRBD2. The CDR3 extends over 16 amino acids. Trimming removed 5 bases from V and 0 bases from J; junction bases left unmatched: 12. Looked up from germline, CDR1 is GTSNPN and CDR2 is SVGIG (reference sequence). The CDR3 spells CAWRLGGRFFSYEQYF. The CDR3 DNA is TGTGCCTGGCGTCTCGGCGGGAGGTTCTTCTCCTACGAGCAGTACTTC.

The chain uses TRBV5-1 and TRBJ1-1; D perhaps matches TRBD1 (5 bases). The CDR3 is 14 amino acids. Germline V gene sequence: CDR1 SGHRS, CDR2 YFSETQ. V was shortened by 2 bases and J by 6 bases, with 14 bases between the two germline ends. The DNA of the CDR3 is TGCGCCAGCAGCTTTTCGGCAGGGAGGTCTGAAGCTTTCTTT. It yields the protein CASSFSAGRSEAFF.

The chain links TRBV3-1 (or the pseudogene TRBV3-2) to TRBJ2-1; 9 bases are shared with TRBD2. Germline trimming cut 4 bases from V and 5 bases from J; bases unmatched to any gene: 6. The CDR3 has 15 residues. Germline CDR1 LGHDT, CDR2 YNNKEL (reference sequence). CDR3 residues: CASSRGVAGDNEQFF. Written as DNA, the CDR3 is TGTGCCAGCAGCCGCGGGGTAGCGGGAGACAATGAGCAGTTCTTC.

The chain carries TRBV5-1 and TRBJ1-2; 7 bases match TRBD1. Per germline, CDR1 SGHRS and CDR2 YFSETQ. This CDR3 contains 15 residues. V lost 4 bases to trimming and J lost 8 bases; unmatched junction nucleotides: 14. CDR3 sequence reads: CASSRETTGAGGYTF. The CDR3 DNA sequence: TGCGCCAGCAGCCGGGAAACAACAGGGGCAGGGGGCTACACCTTC.

The genes are TRBV29-1 and TRBJ1-5; 7 bases agree with TRBD1. V was pared by 6 bases and J by 3 bases, with 11 bases of the junction left unmatched. In germline, CDR1 is SQVTM, CDR2 ANQGSEA. The CDR3 totals 15 residues. CDR3 bases: TGCAGCGTGCTCGAAAGACAGGGAAACAATCAGCCCCAGCATTTT. Residues: CSVLERQGNNQPQHF.

This chain links TRBV11-1 with TRBJ2-3, with 10 positions matching TRBD2. The CDR3 extends over 14 amino acids. The ends lost 5 bases at V and 6 bases at J; junction bases unmatched: 5. Per the germline V gene, CDR1 is SGHAT and CDR2 is FQDESV (reference sequence). This chain's CDR3 is CASSLSGRGDTQYF. In DNA form, the CDR3 reads TGTGCCAGCAGCCTCAGCGGGAGGGGGGATACGCAGTATTTT.

The rearrangement joins TRBV10-3 to TRBJ1-5; possible D gene TRBD1, 5 bases. This CDR3 contains 15 residues. The germline V gene encodes CDR1 ENHRY and CDR2 SYGVKD. Trimming took 4 bases from V and 3 from J, leaving 13 bases between them. DNA of the CDR3: TGTGCCATCAGTGGTCCGGGGGGTCCCAATCAGCCCCAGCATTTT. Residues: CAISGPGGPNQPQHF.

The chain carries TRBV29-1 and TRBJ1-1, with TRBD1 identical over 11 bases. V shed 7 bases, J shed 5 bases, and the junction held 6 bases outside the gene matches. Germline values: CDR1 SQVTM, CDR2 ANQGSEA. This CDR3 comprises 13 residues. Here the CDR3 reads CSGSRDRGTEAFF. In nucleotides, the CDR3 is TGCAGCGGGAGCCGGGACAGGGGGACTGAAGCTTTCTTT. Together with reference TRBV29-1 and TRBJ1-1, the CDR3 gives the full variable domain: SAVISQKPSRDICQRGTSLTIQCQVDSQVTMMFWYRQQPGQSLTLIATANQGSEATYESGFVIDKFPISRPNLTFSTLTVSNMSPEDSSIYLCSGSRDRGTEAFFGQGTRLTVV.

The chain has TRBV7-8 and TRBJ2-7; D uncertain. CDR3 length: 14 amino acids. Germline V gene lookup returns CDR1 SGHVS and CDR2 FQNEAQ. With 2 bases removed from V and 2 bases from J, the gap between germline ends came to 10 bases. The CDR3 DNA follows: TGTGCCAGCAGCTTAAATCGGGCTACCTACGAGCAGTACTTC. Residues: CASSLNRATYEQYF.

The sample holds one count of this clone. This sample includes further DNA sequences coding for the same CDR3. V usage is TRBV6-5 and J usage is TRBJ2-7; D ambiguous. Germline V lookup: CDR1 MNHEY, CDR2 SVGAGI. The germline V and J ends were trimmed by 8 bases and 2 bases, with 10 bases remaining between them. The CDR3 contains 12 residues. This CDR3 reads CASSRGTYEQYF. Here the CDR3 DNA reads TGTGCCAGCTCCCGTGGGACCTACGAGCAGTACTTC.

This chain joins TRBV19 and TRBJ2-6; tentative D call: TRBD1 (5 bases). CDR1 is LNHDA, CDR2 SQIVND, per germline (reference sequence). V was cut by 5 bases and J by 2 bases, with 10 bases left in between. The CDR3 is 15 residues long. CDR3 region: CASSPQGPGANVLTF. The CDR3 DNA follows: TGTGCCAGTAGTCCCCAGGGCCCTGGGGCCAACGTCCTGACTTTC.

This chain links TRBV12-3 or TRBV12-4 with TRBJ2-7; D possibly corresponds to TRBD1 (5 bases). Deletions cut 3 bases from V and 2 bases from J, with 8 bases between. The CDR3 is made up of 13 amino acids. The CDR3 protein is CASSFFRAYEQYF. CDR3 sequence (DNA): TGTGCCAGCAGTTTTTTCAGGGCCTACGAGCAGTACTTC.

This clone was counted a single time. The chain links TRBV15 to TRBJ2-7; 13 nucleotides match TRBD2. The CDR3 contains 17 residues. Looked up from germline, CDR1 is LNHNV and CDR2 is YYDKDF (reference sequence). The V and J ends lost 1 base and 9 bases, in that order; junction bases with no gene match: 12. CDR3 protein: CATSRGGGLAGDSGQYF. DNA of the CDR3: TGTGCCACCAGCAGAGGTGGAGGACTAGCGGGAGACTCGGGGCAGTACTTC. Variable domain in full (rest from reference TRBV15 and TRBJ2-7): DAMVIQNPRYQVTQFGKPVTLSCSQTLNHNVMYWYQQKSSQAPKLLFHYYDKDFNNEADTPDNFQSRRPNTSFCFLDIRSPGLGDTAMYLCATSRGGGLAGDSGQYFGPGTRLTVT.

The rearrangement uses TRBV30 and TRBJ2-2, with D perhaps being TRBD1 or TRBD2 (6 bases each). Germline CDR1 reads GTSNPN; CDR2 reads SVGIG (reference sequence). The CDR3 is made up of 15 amino acids. V was pared by 4 bases and J by 6 bases, with 18 bases between. CDR3 coding DNA: TGTGCCTGGACCCGCCGGGAAAGGGGGGCCGGGGAGCTGTTTTTT. Its translation is CAWTRRERGAGELFF.

V is TRBV9 and J is TRBJ2-1, with 8 bases fitting TRBD2. J lost 6 bases, V lost 4 bases, and 12 bases had no gene match. The CDR3 has 16 amino acids. Germline CDR1 is SGDLS and CDR2 is YYNGEE. The CDR3: CASSPYSGTGGNEQFF. The CDR3 nucleotides are TGTGCCAGCAGCCCATATAGCGGGACGGGGGGCAATGAGCAGTTCTTC.

The chain recombines TRBV4-2 with TRBJ2-7; TRBD1 might be the D (7 bases). The V and J ends lost 0 bases and 3 bases respectively, with 12 bases between them. This CDR3 contains 15 residues. CDR1 is LGHNA and CDR2 is YNFKEQ in the germline V gene. The CDR3 protein is CASSQDAGQLYEQYF. The CDR3 region has the DNA TGTGCCAGCAGCCAAGATGCGGGACAGCTCTACGAGCAGTACTTC.

This clone was observed a handful of times. This sequence joins TRBV6-1 and TRBJ1-3; 9 nucleotides line up with TRBD1. The V segment lost 0 bases and the J segment 5 bases; nucleotides outside the gene matches: 5. This CDR3 region has 16 residues. Per the germline V gene, CDR1 is MNHNS and CDR2 is SASEGT. The CDR3 nucleotides read TGTGCCAGCAGTGAAGCTACAGGGGGCCCCCGAAACACCATATATTTT. Translating it yields CASSEATGGPRNTIYF.

CDR3 DNA: TGTGCCAGCAGCCGGGGGACAGGGAATGGCTACACCTTC. Protein: CASSRGTGNGYTF. V usage is TRBV7-9 and J usage is TRBJ1-2; 9 bases agree with TRBD1. J gave up 6 bases and V 5 bases, and 4 bases lay outside the gene matches. CDR1 is SEHNR, CDR2 FQNEAQ, per germline (reference sequence). This CDR3 has 13 amino acids.

This rearrangement joins TRBV19 to TRBJ1-3; D might be TRBD1 (6 bases). The CDR3 length is 14 residues. The ends were cut back, 4 bases at V and 4 bases at J, with 11 bases in the middle. Germline CDR1 reads LNHDA; CDR2 reads SQIVND (reference sequence). CDR3 bases: TGTGCCAGTAGTAGAACAGGGCGAGGAAACACCATATATTTT. Amino acid sequence: CASSRTGRGNTIYF.

The chain combines TRBV2 with TRBJ2-1, with 12 bases matching TRBD2. Germline V gene lookup returns CDR1 SNHLY and CDR2 FYNNEI. The CDR3 has 14 residues. After removal of 10 bases from V and 7 bases from J, the junction contained 8 bases not matched to a gene. As DNA, the CDR3 is TGTGCCACGTCCCTGACTAGCGGGAGAAATGAGCAGTTCTTC. Amino acid sequence: CATSLTSGRNEQFF.

The CDR3 DNA follows: TGCGCCAGCAGCTTGACTAGCGATGGCACAGATACGCAGTATTTT. It encodes CASSLTSDGTDTQYF. The V call is TRBV5-1, the J call TRBJ2-3; 7 positions agree with TRBD2. Germline V lookup: CDR1 SGHRS, CDR2 YFSETQ. V shed 1 base and J 1 base; nucleotides not matched to a gene: 3. The CDR3 is 15 amino acids.

The chain uses TRBV3-1 (or the pseudogene TRBV3-2) and TRBJ2-5, with D perhaps matching TRBD1 or TRBD2 (5 bases each). Germline V gives CDR1 LGHDT, CDR2 YNNKEL (reference sequence). The CDR3 contains 14 residues. V was pared by 2 bases and J by 5 bases, with 12 bases between. The CDR3, as DNA: TGTGCCAGCAGCCAACGAGGGGCGTGGGAGACCCAGTACTTC. Its protein product is CASSQRGAWETQYF.

V usage is TRBV30 and J usage is TRBJ1-4; D may be TRBD1 (6 bases). The CDR3 loop spans 15 amino acids. Trimming removed 2 bases from V and 1 base from J, with 11 bases in between. Per germline, CDR1 GTSNPN and CDR2 SVGIG (reference sequence). In DNA, the CDR3 is TGTGCCTGGAGTTTACAGGGTGGAACTAATGAAAAACTGTTTTTT. Residues: CAWSLQGGTNEKLFF.

The chain uses TRBV5-6 and TRBJ1-6; no clear D gene. In germline, CDR1 is SGHDT, CDR2 YYEEEE. Trimming pared 0 bases from V and 9 bases from J, leaving 16 bases between. The CDR3 covers 16 residues. CDR3: CASSLVGTFSVSPLHF. CDR3 nucleotide sequence: TGTGCCAGCAGCTTGGTAGGCACATTCAGCGTTTCACCCCTCCACTTT.

This chain links TRBV5-1 with TRBJ2-2; D is uncertain. Trimming took off 4 bases at V and 0 bases at J, with 10 bases between the two ends. Germline V lookup: CDR1 SGHRS, CDR2 YFSETQ. This CDR3 is built from 15 residues. The CDR3 protein is CASSPLLTNTGELFF. CDR3 coding DNA: TGCGCCAGCAGCCCCCTTCTAACGAACACCGGGGAGCTGTTTTTT.